Following are 27 T cell receptor beta chains from one sample sequenced in a study of molecular identifiers for immune sequencing clone quantification. MiXCR was run by TCRdb on the PCR reads, yielding one entry per CDR3 protein. The table lists approximately 59,000 distinct CDR3 sequences, approximately 17% of them singletons. The sequenced sample was naive CD8+ T cells from blood, with Jurkat cell RNA spiked in. Subset denoted: FACS-sorted CD8+CD4-CCR7+CD45RA+ naive T cells. These receptors came from a human donor in good health. Some libraries in this study had Jurkat cell RNA spiked in.

This clonotype was found a few times. A much larger clone differs from this one at a single base, so this may be a read error. V is TRBV20-1 and J is TRBJ2-7; 11 bases map to TRBD2. The CDR3 runs 22 residues. With 1 base clipped from V and 2 bases from J, the junction kept 25 bases outside the gene matches. The germline CDR1 and CDR2 sequences are DFQATT and SNEGSKA (reference sequence). The CDR3 loop is CSARGGLKSFSSGRTYPYEQYF. The CDR3 DNA reads TGCAGTGCTAGAGGAGGACTGAAATCGTTTTCTAGCGGGAGGACGTATCCCTACGAGCAGTACTTC.

On this clonotype: This may come from a read error, since a much larger clone is one base off. V and J are TRBV11-2 and TRBJ2-5, with 8 bases matching TRBD2. This CDR3 region has 15 residues. Germline V CDR1 and CDR2: SGHAT, FQNNGV. CDR3 region: CTSSALAANQETQYF. As DNA, the CDR3 is TGTACCAGCAGCGCACTAGCGGCCAACCAAGAGACCCAGTACTTC.

In its sample, this clonotype was seen many times. The chain joins TRBV6-5 to TRBJ2-2, with a weak D call TRBD2 (6 bases). V shed 0 bases and J shed 1 base, with 6 bases lying between them. This CDR3 has 15 residues. Germline CDR1 MNHEY, CDR2 SVGAGI. The CDR3 DNA reads TGTGCCAGCAGTTACTCGGGGGGGAACACCGGGGAGCTGTTTTTT. It yields the protein CASSYSGGNTGELFF.

This clonotype was detected many times. The CDR3 DNA is TGTGCCAGCAGCCCCACAGGGGTAAACGAGCAGTACTTC. This sequence encodes CASSPTGVNEQYF. The chain employs TRBV3-1 and TRBJ2-7, with 7 bases fitting TRBD1. CDR3 length: 13 residues. V lost 4 bases, J lost 5 bases, and 5 bases stayed unmatched. Germline loops: CDR1 LGHDT, CDR2 YNNKEL (reference sequence).

This clonotype has a count of ten or more. The rearrangement links TRBV30 to TRBJ1-1; D perhaps matches TRBD1 (5 bases). Germline V gene data show CDR1 as GTSNPN and CDR2 as SVGIG (reference sequence). The CDR3 length is 12 residues. V was clipped by 4 bases and J by 3 bases, with 9 bases between them. The CDR3 loop is CAWKWGDTEAFF. The CDR3 DNA reads as TGTGCCTGGAAGTGGGGGGACACTGAAGCTTTCTTT.

The chain has TRBV12-3 or TRBV12-4 and TRBJ2-2; TRBD2 agrees at 9 bases. This CDR3 is 18 amino acids long. V lost 4 bases to trimming and J lost 5 bases; unmatched junction nucleotides: 14. The CDR3 sequence is CASSSYTSDLAGTGELFF. CDR3 in DNA: TGTGCCAGCAGTTCATACACCTCTGATCTAGCGGGGACCGGGGAGCTGTTTTTT.

The sample holds many counts of this clonotype. The chain recombines TRBV6-6 with TRBJ2-1, with unresolved D. CDR1 is MNHNY, CDR2 SVGAGI, per germline (reference sequence). This CDR3 region has 14 residues. The germline V and J ends were trimmed by 3 bases and 8 bases, with 14 bases remaining between them. The DNA of the CDR3 is TGTGCCAGCAGTTATCTGGGCCTAGGCGATGAGCAGTTCTTC. It specifies CASSYLGLGDEQFF.

This clonotype was seen at least ten times. As DNA, the CDR3 is TGTGCCAGCAGCTTTAGCTCCTACGAGCAGTACTTC. Its protein product is CASSFSSYEQYF. The rearrangement links TRBV7-8 to TRBJ2-7; D call uncertain. Germline lookup yields CDR1 SGHVS and CDR2 FQNEAQ. V was shortened by 3 bases and J by 0 bases, with 3 bases between the two germline ends. This CDR3 is 12 amino acids long.

Of note for this clonotype: With a much larger clone just one base away, this may be a read error. The chain uses TRBV6-5 and TRBJ2-5; no clear D. Trimming removed 3 bases at V and 4 bases at J, with 6 bases between. The CDR3 length is 12 residues. From germline, CDR1 is MNHEY and CDR2 SVGAGI. Here the CDR3 reads CASSYVSETQYF. DNA for the CDR3: TGTGCCAGCAGTTATGTGTCAGAGACCCAGTACTTC.

The table lists this clonotype with a few counts. V usage is TRBV19 and J usage is TRBJ2-1; D is perhaps TRBD1 (6 bases). The CDR3 length is 14 residues. Trimming cost V 5 bases and J 8 bases, with 16 bases left between them. From germline, CDR1 is LNHDA and CDR2 SQIVND (reference sequence). The CDR3, as DNA: TGTGCCAGTAGTGGGGCACAGGGTTACGATGAGCAGTTCTTC. Translating gives CASSGAQGYDEQFF.

V and J are TRBV5-6 and TRBJ2-5; D is undetermined. V lost 0 bases to trimming and J lost 3 bases, with 6 bases between them. The V gene's germline CDR1 is SGHDT and CDR2 YYEEEE. CDR3 length: 13 amino acids. CDR3 sequence (DNA): TGTGCCAGCAGCTTGGCTCAGGAAGAGACCCAGTACTTC. It encodes CASSLAQEETQYF.

The gene calls are TRBV19 and TRBJ1-2, with no clear D. The V gene lost 7 bases and the J gene lost 5 bases, with 11 bases spanning the gap. CDR1 is LNHDA and CDR2 is SQIVND in the germline V gene (reference sequence). This CDR3 contains 12 residues. CDR3: CASKKTAYGYTF. The CDR3 DNA reads as TGTGCCAGTAAAAAGACCGCTTATGGCTACACCTTC.

There are many counts of this clonotype. This sequence joins TRBV7-9 and TRBJ1-3, with 9 nucleotides matching TRBD1. V lost 0 bases and J lost 2; bases outside the gene matches: 5. Germline lookup yields CDR1 SEHNR and CDR2 FQNEAQ (reference sequence). CDR3 length: 17 amino acids. CDR3 nucleotides: TGTGCCAGCAGCTTAGCCTCGGGACAGGGTCCTGGAAACACCATATATTTT. Its translation: CASSLASGQGPGNTIYF. Full variable domain (remainder filled in from reference TRBV7-9 and TRBJ1-3): DTGVSQNPRHKITKRGQNVTFRCDPISEHNRLYWYRQTLGQGPEFLTYFQNEAQLEKSRLLSDRFSAERPKGSFSTLEIQRTEQGDSAMYLCASSLASGQGPGNTIYFGEGSWLTVV.

The sample holds many counts of this clonotype. The gene calls are TRBV7-8 and TRBJ1-1; 7 bases are a match to TRBD1. There are 19 residues in the CDR3. J lost 5 bases, V lost 0 bases, and 18 bases had no gene match. The germline V gene has CDR1 SGHVS and CDR2 FQNEAQ. The CDR3 nucleotides read TGTGCCAGCAGCTTAGCAGTAAGAATTCAGGGGGGGACGGTGACTGAAGCTTTCTTT. It codes for CASSLAVRIQGGTVTEAFF.

This clonotype was detected ten times or more. The rearrangement uses TRBV7-3 and TRBJ2-7; D is unresolved. Trimming took off 2 bases at V and 3 bases at J, with 8 bases between the two ends. The germline V gene encodes CDR1 SGHTA and CDR2 FQGTGA. CDR3 length equals 13 residues. The CDR3 coding sequence is TGTGCCAGCAGCTTATCCCCTGGCTACGAGCAGTACTTC. Its translation is CASSLSPGYEQYF.

This clonotype was seen ten or more times. The rearrangement links TRBV30 to TRBJ2-1; 10 bases match TRBD2. This CDR3 is built from 15 residues. V lost 5 bases, J lost 8 bases, and 12 bases stayed unmatched. Germline values: CDR1 GTSNPN, CDR2 SVGIG (reference sequence). CDR3 protein: CAWGPVAGGRDEQFF. As DNA, the CDR3 is TGTGCCTGGGGTCCGGTAGCGGGAGGTCGTGATGAGCAGTTCTTC.

Worth noting for this clonotype: A much bigger clone sits one base away, suggesting this may be a read error. The chain joins TRBV27 to TRBJ2-2; D gene unclear. The germline V gene has CDR1 MNHEY and CDR2 SMNVEV (reference sequence). CDR3 length equals 13 residues. For the CDR3, the DNA is TGTGCCAGCAGTCCAAGCGTACCCTTCGGGCTGCTTTTT. Protein sequence: CASSPSVPFGLLF.

This clonotype was seen only a few times. The chain recombines TRBV11-3 with TRBJ2-7; D possibly corresponds to TRBD2 (5 bases). The CDR3 spans 12 residues. Germline-derived CDR1 and CDR2 are SGHNT and YENEEA. V gave up 4 bases and J gave up 5 bases, with 9 bases separating them. This CDR3 reads CASSWGAHEQYF. The CDR3 DNA sequence: TGTGCCAGCAGCTGGGGAGCCCACGAGCAGTACTTC.

This sequence joins TRBV11-2 and TRBJ2-1; D uncertain. CDR1 and CDR2 (germline): SGHAT, FQNNGV. V gave up 3 bases and J gave up 0 bases, with 12 bases separating them. This CDR3 has 16 residues. The CDR3 coding sequence is TGTGCCAGCAGCTTGTATCCGGGTAACTCCTACAATGAGCAGTTCTTC. Translating it yields CASSLYPGNSYNEQFF.

This clonotype was counted ten times or more. V and J are TRBV6-5 and TRBJ2-3; 10 bases line up with TRBD1. The CDR3 has 17 amino acids. Germline CDR1 and CDR2: MNHEY and SVGAGI. Trimming removed 1 base from V and 5 bases from J; junction bases left unmatched: 9. The CDR3 DNA follows: TGTGCCAGCAGTTACTTCCCCCCCGGACAGGGGGGAGATACGCAGTATTTT. Amino acids: CASSYFPPGQGGDTQYF.

Ten or more counts support this clonotype. This chain joins TRBV28 and TRBJ2-1, with D unresolved. Germline-derived CDR1 and CDR2 are MDHEN and SYDVKM. CDR3 length equals 12 residues. V lost 3 bases and J lost 5, with 5 bases in between. CDR3 bases: TGTGCCAGCAGTTTCCCCAACAATGAGCAGTTCTTC. Translation gives CASSFPNNEQFF.

This clonotype was recorded at least ten times. V is TRBV3-1 and J is TRBJ2-7; 7 nucleotides line up with TRBD1. Trimming cost V 3 bases and J 2 bases; bases outside gene matches: 4. There are 14 residues in the CDR3. Germline CDR1 reads LGHDT; CDR2 reads YNNKEL (reference sequence). The CDR3 sequence is CASSHGTDTYEQYF. The DNA of the CDR3 is TGTGCCAGCAGCCACGGGACAGACACCTACGAGCAGTACTTC.

The sample holds many counts of this clonotype. The V call is TRBV6-2 or TRBV6-3, the J call TRBJ2-3, with 7 bases matching TRBD2. From germline, CDR1 is MNHEY and CDR2 SVGEGT. With V trimmed by 4 bases and J by 5 bases, 6 bases remained unmatched. The CDR3 sequence is 14 residues long. This CDR3 reads CASSSWGGVDTQYF. The CDR3 nucleotides read TGTGCCAGCAGTTCTTGGGGGGGAGTAGATACGCAGTATTTT.

This clonotype occurred many times. The rearrangement joins TRBV28 to TRBJ2-1; TRBD2 is a possible D gene (6 bases). The CDR3 sequence is 16 residues long. Germline assignment: CDR1 MDHEN and CDR2 SYDVKM. Trimming took 3 bases from V and 0 from J, leaving 12 bases between them. The CDR3 DNA is TGTGCCAGCAGTTTCATCTACGGGAGCTCCTACAATGAGCAGTTCTTC. Translated: CASSFIYGSSYNEQFF.

Concerning this clonotype: Since the CDR3 does not end with the conserved phenylalanine or tryptophan, this likely comes from a read error. This chain joins TRBV12-3 or TRBV12-4 and TRBJ2-1; TRBD2 aligns across 7 bases. This CDR3 contains 14 residues. The trim removed 0 bases at V and 7 bases at J, leaving 3 bases unmatched. The CDR3 sequence: CASSLAGGVNEQFL. CDR3 nucleotide sequence: TGTGCCAGCAGTTTAGCGGGAGGGGTTAATGAGCAGTTCTTA.

A few counts support this clonotype. The chain couples TRBV20-1 to TRBJ2-7, with D tentatively TRBD1 or TRBD2 (5 bases each). Trimming took off 5 bases at V and 0 bases at J, with 20 bases between the two ends. The CDR3 is 16 amino acids. Looked up from germline, CDR1 is DFQATT and CDR2 is SNEGSKA (reference sequence). The CDR3 DNA follows: TGCAGTGCTCGTATTTTCGGGCAGGGACCCTCCTACGAGCAGTACTTC. It is translated as CSARIFGQGPSYEQYF.

This clonotype was observed many times. V is TRBV6-5 and J is TRBJ2-1; a possible D gene is TRBD1 (5 bases). V was cut by 4 bases and J by 4 bases, with 8 bases left in between. The CDR3 runs to 13 residues. Germline values: CDR1 MNHEY, CDR2 SVGAGI. The CDR3 protein is CASSFTGYNEQFF. In DNA, the CDR3 is TGTGCCAGCAGTTTTACAGGATACAATGAGCAGTTCTTC.